This T cell receptor beta chain was sequenced in a study of OX40 agonist ivuxolimab in advanced cancers. V lost 5 bases, J lost 8 bases, and 16 bases stayed unmatched. Germline V lookup: CDR1 SEHNR, CDR2 FQNEAQ (reference sequence). This CDR3 is built from 16 residues. Sequenced by immunoSEQ multiplex PCR; TCRdb stores in-frame clones only, minus some. Of 45,000 or so clones listed, roughly 88% were seen once; the top ten hold 2.6%. This clone came up once. The sequencing here drew on CD4+ or CD8+ T cells sorted from blood, taken in a trial of the OX40 agonist ivuxolimab. The gene calls are TRBV7-9 and TRBJ1-2; 8 bases align to TRBD1. This clonotype originated in an adult with an advanced solid tumor such as melanoma, head and neck, liver or kidney cancer. This chain's CDR3 is CASSIDSSTGAEGYTF. CDR3 bases: TGTGCCAGCAGCATAGACTCCTCGACAGGGGCGGAGGGCTACACCTTC.